This T cell receptor beta chain stems from a study of early T cells in non-severe SARS-CoV-2 infection. Study-level background: Bulk RNA isolated from unsorted whole blood underwent sequencing; chains were not paired.

Study results and caveats: Missing private and CD4 specificities, VDJdb matching favored anti-spike CD8 responses.

CDR3 length: 11 amino acids. Germline CDR1 is KGHDR and CDR2 is SFDVKD. Trimming removed 5 bases at V and 5 bases at J, with 6 bases between. Individual cDNA molecules were tagged with unique molecular identifiers. TCRdb re-derived calls from the 5' RACE reads in MiXCR, one entry per CDR3 protein. Of around 100,000 distinct CDR3 sequences in the sample, roughly 17% were seen once. On this clonotype itself: Its target is not known.

The receptor comes from an adult who was a healthcare worker with PCR-confirmed SARS-CoV-2 infection or an uninfected control (not recorded which). Sequenced: whole blood. The chain has TRBV24-1 and TRBJ2-7; the D gene is possibly TRBD2 (5 bases). CDR3 region: CATSVGNEQYF. In DNA form, the CDR3 reads TGTGCCACCAGTGTCGGGAACGAGCAGTACTTC.